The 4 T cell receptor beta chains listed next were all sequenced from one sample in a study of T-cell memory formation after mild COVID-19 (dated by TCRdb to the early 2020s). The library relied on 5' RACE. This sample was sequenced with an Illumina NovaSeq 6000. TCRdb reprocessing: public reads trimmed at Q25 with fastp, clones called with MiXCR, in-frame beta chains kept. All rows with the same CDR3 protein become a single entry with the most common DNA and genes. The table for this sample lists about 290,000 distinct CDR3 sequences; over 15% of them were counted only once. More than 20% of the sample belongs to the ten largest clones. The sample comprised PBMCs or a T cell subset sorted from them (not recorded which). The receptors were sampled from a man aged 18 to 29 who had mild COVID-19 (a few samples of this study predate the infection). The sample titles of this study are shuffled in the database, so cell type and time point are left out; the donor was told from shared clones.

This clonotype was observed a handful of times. CDR3 nucleotide sequence: TGCGCCAGCAGCCACGAAGGACAGGGGGGTTTTATTTGGGGCTACACCTTC. Translating gives CASSHEGQGGFIWGYTF. The chain uses TRBV4-3 and TRBJ1-2; TRBD1 matches 10 bases. J gave up 8 bases and V 3 bases, and 15 bases lay outside the gene matches. The CDR3 has 17 amino acids. The germline V gene has CDR1 LGHNA and CDR2 YSLEER.

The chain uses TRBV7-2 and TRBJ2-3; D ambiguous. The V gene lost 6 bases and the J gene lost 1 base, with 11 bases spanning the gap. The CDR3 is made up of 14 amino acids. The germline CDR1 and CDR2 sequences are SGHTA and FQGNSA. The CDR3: CASSLLIRTDTQYF. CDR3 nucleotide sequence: TGTGCCAGCAGTTTACTCATTCGCACAGATACGCAGTATTTT.

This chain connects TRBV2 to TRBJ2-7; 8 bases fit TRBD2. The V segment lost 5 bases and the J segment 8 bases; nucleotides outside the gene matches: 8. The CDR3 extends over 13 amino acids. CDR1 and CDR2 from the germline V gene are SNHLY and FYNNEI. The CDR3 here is CASSTGGPLQQYV. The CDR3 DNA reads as TGTGCCAGCAGTACGGGGGGGCCCCTTCAGCAGTACGTC.

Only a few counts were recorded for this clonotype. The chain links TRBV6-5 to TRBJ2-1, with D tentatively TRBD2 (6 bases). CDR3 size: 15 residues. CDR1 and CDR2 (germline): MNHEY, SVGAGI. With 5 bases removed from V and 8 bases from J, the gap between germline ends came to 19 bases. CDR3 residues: CASSPLLANADEQFF. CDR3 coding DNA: TGTGCCAGCAGTCCGCTTCTAGCGAACGCCGATGAGCAGTTCTTC.